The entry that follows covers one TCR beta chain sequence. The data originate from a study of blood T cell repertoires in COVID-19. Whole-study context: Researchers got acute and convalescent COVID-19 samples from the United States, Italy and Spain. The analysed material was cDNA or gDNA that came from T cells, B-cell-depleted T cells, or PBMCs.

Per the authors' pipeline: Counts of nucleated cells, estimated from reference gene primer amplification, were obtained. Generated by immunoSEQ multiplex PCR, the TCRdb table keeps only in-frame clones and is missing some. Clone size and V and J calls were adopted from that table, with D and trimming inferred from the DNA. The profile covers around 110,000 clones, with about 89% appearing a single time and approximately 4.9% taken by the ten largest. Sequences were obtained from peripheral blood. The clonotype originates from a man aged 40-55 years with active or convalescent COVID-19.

CDR3 DNA sequence: TGTGCCAGCAGCGCAACTAGCGGCAACACCGGGGAGCTGTTTTTT. This encodes CASSATSGNTGELFF. This chain joins TRBV7-2 and TRBJ2-2; 8 positions agree with TRBD2. Germline V gene sequence: CDR1 SGHTA, CDR2 FQGNSA. After removal of 5 bases from V and 2 bases from J, the junction contained 4 bases not matched to a gene. CDR3 length: 15 amino acids.